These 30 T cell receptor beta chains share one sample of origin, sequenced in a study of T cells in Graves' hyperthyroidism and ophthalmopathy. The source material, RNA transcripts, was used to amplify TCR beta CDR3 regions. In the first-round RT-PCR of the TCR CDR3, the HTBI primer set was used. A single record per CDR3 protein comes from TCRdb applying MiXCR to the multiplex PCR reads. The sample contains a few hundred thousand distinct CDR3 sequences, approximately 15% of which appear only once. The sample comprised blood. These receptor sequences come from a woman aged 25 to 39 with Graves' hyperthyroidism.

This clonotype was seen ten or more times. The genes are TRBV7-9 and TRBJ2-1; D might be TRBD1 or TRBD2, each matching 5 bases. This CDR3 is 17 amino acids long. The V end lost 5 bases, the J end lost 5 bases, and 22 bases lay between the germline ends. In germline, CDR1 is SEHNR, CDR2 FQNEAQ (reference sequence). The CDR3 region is CASSDSSGTRKDNEQFF. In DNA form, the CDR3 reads TGTGCCAGCAGCGACTCGTCAGGGACCCGTAAGGACAATGAGCAGTTCTTC.

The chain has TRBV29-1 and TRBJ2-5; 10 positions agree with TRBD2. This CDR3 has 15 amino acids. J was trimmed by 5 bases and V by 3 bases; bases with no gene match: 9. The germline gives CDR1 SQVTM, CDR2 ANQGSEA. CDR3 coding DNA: TGCAGCGTTGACCGAGCGGGAGGGGATCTGGAGACCCAGTACTTC. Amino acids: CSVDRAGGDLETQYF.

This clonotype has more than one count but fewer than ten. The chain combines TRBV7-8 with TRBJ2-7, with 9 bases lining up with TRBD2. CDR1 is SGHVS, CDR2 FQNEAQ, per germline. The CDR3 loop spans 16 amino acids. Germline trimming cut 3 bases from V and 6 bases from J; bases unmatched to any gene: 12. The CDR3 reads CASSFGWGLAGSEQYF. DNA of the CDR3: TGTGCCAGCAGCTTTGGGTGGGGGCTAGCGGGGAGCGAGCAGTACTTC.

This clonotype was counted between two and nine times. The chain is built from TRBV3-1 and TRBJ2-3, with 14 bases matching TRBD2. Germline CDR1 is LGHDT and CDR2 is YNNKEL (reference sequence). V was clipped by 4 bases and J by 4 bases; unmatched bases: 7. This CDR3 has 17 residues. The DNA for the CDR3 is TGTGCCAGCAGCCCTTCGACTAGCGGGAGGGAAGCAGATACGCAGTATTTT. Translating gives CASSPSTSGREADTQYF.

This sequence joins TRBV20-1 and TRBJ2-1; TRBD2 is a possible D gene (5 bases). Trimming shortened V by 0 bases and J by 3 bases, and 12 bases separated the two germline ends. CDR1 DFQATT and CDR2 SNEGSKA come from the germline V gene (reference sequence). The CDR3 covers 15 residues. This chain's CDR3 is CSARDLRENYNEQFF. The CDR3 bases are TGCAGTGCTAGAGATCTGAGGGAAAACTACAATGAGCAGTTCTTC.

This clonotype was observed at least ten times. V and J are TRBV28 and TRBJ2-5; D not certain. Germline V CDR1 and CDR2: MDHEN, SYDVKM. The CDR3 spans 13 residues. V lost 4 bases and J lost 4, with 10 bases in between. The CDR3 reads CASSSASVETQYF. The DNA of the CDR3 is TGTGCCAGCAGTTCCGCGTCGGTAGAGACCCAGTACTTC. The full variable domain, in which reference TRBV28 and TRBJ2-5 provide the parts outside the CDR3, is DVKVTQSSRYLVKRTGEKVFLECVQDMDHENMFWYRQDPGLGLRLIYFSYDVKMKEKGDIPEGYSVSREKKERFSLILESASTNQTSMYLCASSSASVETQYFGPGTRLLVL.

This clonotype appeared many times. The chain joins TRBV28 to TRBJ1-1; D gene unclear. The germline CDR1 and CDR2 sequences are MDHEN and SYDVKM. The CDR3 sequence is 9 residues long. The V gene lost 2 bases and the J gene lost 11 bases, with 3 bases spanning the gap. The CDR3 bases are TGTGCCAGCAGTTTAGGGGCTTTCTTT. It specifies CASSLGAFF. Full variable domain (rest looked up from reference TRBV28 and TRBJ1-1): DVKVTQSSRYLVKRTGEKVFLECVQDMDHENMFWYRQDPGLGLRLIYFSYDVKMKEKGDIPEGYSVSREKKERFSLILESASTNQTSMYLCASSLGAFFGQGTRLTVV.

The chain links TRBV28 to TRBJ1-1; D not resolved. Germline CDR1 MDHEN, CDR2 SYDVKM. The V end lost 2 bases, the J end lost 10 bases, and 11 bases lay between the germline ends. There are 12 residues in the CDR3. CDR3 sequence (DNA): TGTGCCAGCAGTTTAATCTCCGGGCTAGCTTTCTTT. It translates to CASSLISGLAFF.

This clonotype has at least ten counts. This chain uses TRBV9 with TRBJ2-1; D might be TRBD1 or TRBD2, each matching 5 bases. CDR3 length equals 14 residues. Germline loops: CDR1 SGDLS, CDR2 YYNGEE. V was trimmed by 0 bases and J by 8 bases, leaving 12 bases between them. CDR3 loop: CASSVAGPRDEQFF. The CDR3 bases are TGTGCCAGCAGCGTAGCGGGACCTCGGGATGAGCAGTTCTTC.

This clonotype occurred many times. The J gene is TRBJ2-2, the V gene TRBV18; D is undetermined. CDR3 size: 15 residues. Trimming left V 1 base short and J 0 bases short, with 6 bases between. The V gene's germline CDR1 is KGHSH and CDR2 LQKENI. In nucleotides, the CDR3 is TGTGCCAGCTCACCACAACTCGCGAACACCGGGGAGCTGTTTTTT. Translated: CASSPQLANTGELFF.

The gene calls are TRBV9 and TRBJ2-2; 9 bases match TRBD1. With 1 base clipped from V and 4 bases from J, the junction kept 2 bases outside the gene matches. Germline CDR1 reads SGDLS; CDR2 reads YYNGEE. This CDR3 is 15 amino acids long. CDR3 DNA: TGTGCCAGCAGCGTACGACAGGGGGGCACCGGGGAGCTGTTTTTT. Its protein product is CASSVRQGGTGELFF.

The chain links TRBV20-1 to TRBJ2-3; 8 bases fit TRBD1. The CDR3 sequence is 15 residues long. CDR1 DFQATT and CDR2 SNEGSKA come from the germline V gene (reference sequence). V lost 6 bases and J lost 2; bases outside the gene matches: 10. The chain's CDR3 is CSALAGTGLTDTQYF. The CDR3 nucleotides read TGCAGTGCACTGGCCGGGACAGGCCTCACAGATACGCAGTATTTT.

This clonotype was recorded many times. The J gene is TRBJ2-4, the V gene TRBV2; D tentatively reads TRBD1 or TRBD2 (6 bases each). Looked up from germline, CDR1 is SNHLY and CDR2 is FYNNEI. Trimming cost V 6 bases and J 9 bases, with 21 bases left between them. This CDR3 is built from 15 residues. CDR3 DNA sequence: TGTGCCAGCAGAGGCGAGCTATCACGGGGGCGCATTCAGTACTTC. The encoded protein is CASRGELSRGRIQYF.

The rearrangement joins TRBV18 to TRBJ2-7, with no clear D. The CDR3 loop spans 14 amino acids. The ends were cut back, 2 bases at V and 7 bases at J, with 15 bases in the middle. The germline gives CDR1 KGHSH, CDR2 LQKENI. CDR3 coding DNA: TGTGCCAGCTCACCAAGCACCAACCCCGCGGAGCAGTACTTC. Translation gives CASSPSTNPAEQYF.

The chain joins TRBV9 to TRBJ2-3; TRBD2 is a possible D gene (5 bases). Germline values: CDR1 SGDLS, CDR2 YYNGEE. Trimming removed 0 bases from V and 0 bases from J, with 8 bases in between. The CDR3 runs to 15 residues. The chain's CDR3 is CASSVGGRSTDTQYF. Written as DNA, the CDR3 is TGTGCCAGCAGCGTAGGCGGGCGGAGCACAGATACGCAGTATTTT.

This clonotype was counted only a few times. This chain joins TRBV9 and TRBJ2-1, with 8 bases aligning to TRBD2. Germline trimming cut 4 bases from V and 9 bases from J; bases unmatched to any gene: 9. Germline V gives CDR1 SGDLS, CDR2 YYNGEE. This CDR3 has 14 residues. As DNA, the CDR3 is TGTGCCAGCAGCCCAAGAAGAGCGGGGGTTGAGCAGTTCTTC. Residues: CASSPRRAGVEQFF.

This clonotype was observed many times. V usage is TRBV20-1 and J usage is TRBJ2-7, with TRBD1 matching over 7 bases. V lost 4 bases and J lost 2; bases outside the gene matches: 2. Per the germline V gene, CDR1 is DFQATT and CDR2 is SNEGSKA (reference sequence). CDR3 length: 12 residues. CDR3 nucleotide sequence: TGCAGTGCTAACAGGGGCACCTACGAGCAGTACTTC. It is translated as CSANRGTYEQYF.

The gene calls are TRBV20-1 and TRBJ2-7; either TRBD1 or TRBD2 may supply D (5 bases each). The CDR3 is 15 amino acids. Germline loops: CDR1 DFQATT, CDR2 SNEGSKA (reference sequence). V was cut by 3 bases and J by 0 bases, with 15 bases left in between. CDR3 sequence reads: CSARSGAWSSYEQYF. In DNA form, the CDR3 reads TGCAGTGCTAGGTCCGGGGCTTGGAGCTCCTACGAGCAGTACTTC.

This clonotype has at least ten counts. The CDR3 region is CASSDSRGETQYF. The CDR3 bases are TGCGCCAGCAGTGATAGCAGGGGAGAGACCCAGTACTTC. The rearrangement uses TRBV10-1 and TRBJ2-5, with D possibly being TRBD1 (6 bases). The CDR3 totals 13 residues. V lost 3 bases to trimming and J lost 4 bases, with 9 bases between them. The germline CDR1 and CDR2 sequences are WNHNN and SYGVQD (reference sequence).

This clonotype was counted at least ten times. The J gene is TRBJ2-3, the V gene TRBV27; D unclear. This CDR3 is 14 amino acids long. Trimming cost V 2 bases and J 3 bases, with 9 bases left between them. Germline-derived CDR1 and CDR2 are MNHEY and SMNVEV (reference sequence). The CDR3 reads CASSLGMRTDTQYF. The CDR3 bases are TGTGCCAGCAGTTTAGGGATGAGGACAGATACGCAGTATTTT.

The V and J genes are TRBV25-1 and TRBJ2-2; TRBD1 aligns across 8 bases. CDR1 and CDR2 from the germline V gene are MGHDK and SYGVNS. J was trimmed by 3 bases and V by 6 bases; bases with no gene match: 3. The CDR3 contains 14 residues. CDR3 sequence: CASRTGVDTGELFF. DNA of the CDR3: TGTGCCAGCAGGACAGGGGTGGACACCGGGGAGCTGTTTTTT.

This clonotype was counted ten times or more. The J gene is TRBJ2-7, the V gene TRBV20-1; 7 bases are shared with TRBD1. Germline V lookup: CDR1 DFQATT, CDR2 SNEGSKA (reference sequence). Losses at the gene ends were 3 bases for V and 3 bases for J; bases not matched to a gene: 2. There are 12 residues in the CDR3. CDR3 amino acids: CSASDRDYEQYF. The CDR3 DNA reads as TGCAGTGCTAGTGACAGGGACTACGAGCAGTACTTC.

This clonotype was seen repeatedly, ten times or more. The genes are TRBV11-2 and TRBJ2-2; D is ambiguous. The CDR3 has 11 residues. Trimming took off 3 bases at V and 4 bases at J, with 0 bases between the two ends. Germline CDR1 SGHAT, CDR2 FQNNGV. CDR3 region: CASSFTGELFF. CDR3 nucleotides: TGTGCCAGCAGCTTCACCGGGGAGCTGTTTTTT.

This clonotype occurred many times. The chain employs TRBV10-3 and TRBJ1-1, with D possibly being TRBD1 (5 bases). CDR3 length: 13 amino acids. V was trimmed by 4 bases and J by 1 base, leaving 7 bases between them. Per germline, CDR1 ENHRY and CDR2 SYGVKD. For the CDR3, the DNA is TGTGCCATCAGTGCGGACACGAACACTGAAGCTTTCTTT. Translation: CAISADTNTEAFF.

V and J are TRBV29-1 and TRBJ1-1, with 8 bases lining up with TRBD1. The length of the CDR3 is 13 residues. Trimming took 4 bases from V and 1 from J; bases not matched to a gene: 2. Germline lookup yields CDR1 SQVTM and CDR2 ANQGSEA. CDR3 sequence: CSVGGQGNTEAFF. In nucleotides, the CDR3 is TGCAGCGTTGGAGGACAGGGGAACACTGAAGCTTTCTTT.

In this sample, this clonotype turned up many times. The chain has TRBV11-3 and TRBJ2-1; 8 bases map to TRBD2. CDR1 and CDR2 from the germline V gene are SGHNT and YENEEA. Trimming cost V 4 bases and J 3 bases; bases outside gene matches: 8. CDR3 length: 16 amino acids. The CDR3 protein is CASSSHSLAGYNEQFF. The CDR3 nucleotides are TGTGCCAGCAGCTCGCACTCCCTAGCGGGCTACAATGAGCAGTTCTTC.

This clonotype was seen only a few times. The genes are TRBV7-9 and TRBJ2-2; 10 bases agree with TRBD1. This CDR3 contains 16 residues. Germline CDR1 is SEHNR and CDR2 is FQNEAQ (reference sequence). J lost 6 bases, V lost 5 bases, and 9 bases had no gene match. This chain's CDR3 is CASSPPTGGGPGELFF. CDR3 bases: TGTGCCAGCAGCCCGCCGACAGGGGGCGGGCCCGGGGAGCTGTTTTTT.

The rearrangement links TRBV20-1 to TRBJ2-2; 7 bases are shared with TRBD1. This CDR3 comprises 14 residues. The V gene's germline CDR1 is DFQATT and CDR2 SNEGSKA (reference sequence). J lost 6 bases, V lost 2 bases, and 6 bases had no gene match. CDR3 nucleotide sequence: TGCAGTGCTAGATCAGCACAGGGGTCCGGGGAGCTGTTTTTT. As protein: CSARSAQGSGELFF.

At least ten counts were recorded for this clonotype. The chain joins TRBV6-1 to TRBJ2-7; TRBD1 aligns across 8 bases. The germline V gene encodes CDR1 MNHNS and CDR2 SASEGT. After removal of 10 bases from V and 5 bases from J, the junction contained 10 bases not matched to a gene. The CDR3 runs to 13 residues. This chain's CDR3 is CATRTGSSDEQYF. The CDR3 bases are TGTGCCACCCGGACAGGGTCTAGCGACGAGCAGTACTTC.

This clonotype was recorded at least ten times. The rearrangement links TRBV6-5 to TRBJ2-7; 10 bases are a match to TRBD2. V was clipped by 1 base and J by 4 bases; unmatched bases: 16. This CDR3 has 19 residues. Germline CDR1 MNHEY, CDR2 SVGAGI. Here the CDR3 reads CASSYYLRGASGRKYEQYF. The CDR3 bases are TGTGCCAGCAGTTACTATCTTCGTGGGGCTAGCGGGAGAAAATACGAGCAGTACTTC.